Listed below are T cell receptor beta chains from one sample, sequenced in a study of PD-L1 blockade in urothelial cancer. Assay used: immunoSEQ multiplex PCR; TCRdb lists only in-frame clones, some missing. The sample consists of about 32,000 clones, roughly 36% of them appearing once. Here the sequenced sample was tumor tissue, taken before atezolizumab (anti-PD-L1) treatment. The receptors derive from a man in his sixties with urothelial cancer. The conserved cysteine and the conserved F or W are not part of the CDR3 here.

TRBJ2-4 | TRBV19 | ASSIGGHEGSKNIQY
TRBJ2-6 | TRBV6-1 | ASSEVRDSTAGANVLT
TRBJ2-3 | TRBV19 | ASSYGGASTDTQY
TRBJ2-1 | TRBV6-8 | ASIRQGTSYNEQF
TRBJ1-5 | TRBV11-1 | ASSFPFADWSNQPQH
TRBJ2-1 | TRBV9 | ASNGGPNNEQF
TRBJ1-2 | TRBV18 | ASSPPEKALYGYT
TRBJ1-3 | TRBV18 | ASSPTGGAYSGNTIY
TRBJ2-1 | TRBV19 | ASSPRQGARLGNEQF
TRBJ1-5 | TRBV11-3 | ASSLRGINQPQH
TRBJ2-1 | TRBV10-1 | ASRGTSGVSKRPSYNEQF
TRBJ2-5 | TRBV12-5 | ASGPSAGPTQY
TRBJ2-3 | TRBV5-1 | ASSFAPQGGTDTQY
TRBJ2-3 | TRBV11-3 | ASSYEGGPDTQY
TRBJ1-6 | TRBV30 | AWDSGGGRPLH
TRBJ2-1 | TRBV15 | ATKGGGYGSAHEQF